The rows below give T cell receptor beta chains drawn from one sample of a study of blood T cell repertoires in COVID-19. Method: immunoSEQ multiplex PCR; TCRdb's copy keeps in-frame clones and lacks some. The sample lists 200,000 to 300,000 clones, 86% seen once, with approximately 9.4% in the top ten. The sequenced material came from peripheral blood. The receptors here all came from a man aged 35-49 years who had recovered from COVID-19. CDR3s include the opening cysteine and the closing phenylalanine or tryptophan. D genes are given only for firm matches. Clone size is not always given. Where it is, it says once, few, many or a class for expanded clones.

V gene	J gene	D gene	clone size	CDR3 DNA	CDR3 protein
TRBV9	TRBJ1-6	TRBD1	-	TGTGCCAGCACCAGAAGGACAGGGAATTCACCCCTCCACTTT	CASTRRTGNSPLHF
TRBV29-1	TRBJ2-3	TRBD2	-	TGCAGCGTCCCACTAGCGGGGGGCACAGATACGCAGTATTTT	CSVPLAGGTDTQYF
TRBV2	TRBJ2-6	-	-	TGTGCCAGCAATGCGGGGACCCGCTCTGGGGCCAACGTCCTGACTTTC	CASNAGTRSGANVLTF
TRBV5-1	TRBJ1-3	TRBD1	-	TGCGCCAGCAGCAGCGGACAGGGGGGCACCATATATTTT	CASSSGQGGTIYF
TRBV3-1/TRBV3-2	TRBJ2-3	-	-	TGTGCCAGCAGCTGGACACCCCGGGGCACAGATACGCAGTATTTT	CASSWTPRGTDTQYF
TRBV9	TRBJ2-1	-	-	TGTGCCAGCAGCGGGGCGAGCTCCTACAATGAGCAGTTCTTC	CASSGASSYNEQFF
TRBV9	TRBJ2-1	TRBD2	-	TGTGCCAGCAGCGTAGAAGCCAGCGGGAGGGGCCCTTACAATGAGCAGTTCTTC	CASSVEASGRGPYNEQFF
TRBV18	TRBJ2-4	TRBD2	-	TGTGCCAGCTCACCAGTAGCGGGAGGGCCGGCCAAAAACATTCAGTACTTC	CASSPVAGGPAKNIQYF
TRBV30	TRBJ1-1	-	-	TGTGCCTGGGACCCGACAGGCTTGAACACTGAAGCTTTCTTT	CAWDPTGLNTEAFF
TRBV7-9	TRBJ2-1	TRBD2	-	TGTGCCAGCAGCTGGTGGGCGGGGACTAGCGGGGAGAATGAGCAGTTCTTC	CASSWWAGTSGENEQFF
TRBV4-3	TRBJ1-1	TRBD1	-	TGCGCCAGCAGCGGACAGGTGGGGACTGAAGCTTTCTTT	CASSGQVGTEAFF
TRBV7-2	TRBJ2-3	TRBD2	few	TGTGCCAGCAGCTTAGGCATAGGCGGGGGGGTTAGCACAGATACGCAGTATTTT	CASSLGIGGGVSTDTQYF
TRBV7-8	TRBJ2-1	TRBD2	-	TGTGCCAGCAGCCGAACTAGCGGGGGTATCTCCTACAATGAGCAGTTCTTC	CASSRTSGGISYNEQFF